One sample yielded the 6 T cell receptor beta chains listed below, sequenced in a study of blood T cell repertoires in COVID-19. Some clones are missing from TCRdb's copy, which holds only in-frame ones; the method was immunoSEQ multiplex PCR. The sample includes about 210,000 clones, around four fifths of them seen just once. Input material: peripheral blood. The receptor set was obtained from a woman in her thirties or forties with active or convalescent COVID-19.

This chain joins TRBV2 and TRBJ1-1, with unresolved D. The length of the CDR3 is 14 residues. V was clipped by 0 bases and J by 4 bases, with 9 bases between them. Germline V gene data show CDR1 as SNHLY and CDR2 as FYNNEI. The CDR3 is CASSEARGSTEAFF. The CDR3 nucleotides are TGTGCCAGCAGTGAAGCGCGCGGCAGCACTGAAGCTTTCTTT.

This chain links TRBV30 with TRBJ2-4; 7 bases fit TRBD2. Looked up from germline, CDR1 is GTSNPN and CDR2 is SVGIG (reference sequence). The ends lost 0 bases at V and 0 bases at J; junction bases unmatched: 8. CDR3 size: 17 residues. The CDR3 sequence is CAWSVGVAGIAKNIQYF. DNA for the CDR3: TGTGCCTGGAGTGTAGGGGTAGCGGGTATAGCCAAAAACATTCAGTACTTC.

The J gene is TRBJ2-3, the V gene TRBV10-1; 8 positions match TRBD2. The CDR3 spans 18 residues. With 3 bases clipped from V and 5 bases from J, the junction kept 16 bases outside the gene matches. Germline V gives CDR1 WNHNN, CDR2 SYGVQD (reference sequence). This chain's CDR3 is CASSDTSLPAGVGDTQYF. The CDR3 region has the DNA TGCGCCAGCAGTGATACCTCACTTCCAGCGGGAGTCGGAGATACGCAGTATTTT.

The V and J genes are TRBV5-1 and TRBJ2-2; 13 bases line up with TRBD2. V was clipped by 3 bases and J by 0 bases; unmatched bases: 8. This CDR3 spans 19 amino acids. Germline V gene data show CDR1 as SGHRS and CDR2 as YFSETQ. Here the CDR3 DNA reads TGCGCCAGCAGCTCACCGGGACTAGCGGGAAATACGAACACCGGGGAGCTGTTTTTT. Amino acids: CASSSPGLAGNTNTGELFF.

The chain joins TRBV6-2 or TRBV6-3 to TRBJ1-2; 7 nucleotides agree with TRBD1. The germline CDR1 and CDR2 sequences are MNHEY and SVGEGT. The CDR3 has 13 amino acids. J gave up 7 bases and V 2 bases, and 4 bases lay outside the gene matches. The CDR3 DNA is TGTGCCAGCAGTTACCAGGGACAGCCTGGCTACACCTTC. It encodes CASSYQGQPGYTF.

The rearrangement uses TRBV7-9 and TRBJ2-3; D perhaps matches TRBD1 (5 bases). Germline lookup yields CDR1 SEHNR and CDR2 FQNEAQ (reference sequence). Trimming stripped 4 bases from V and 4 bases from J, with 9 bases between. This CDR3 has 13 residues. CDR3: CASSYDSADTQYF. The CDR3 DNA sequence: TGTGCCAGCAGCTACGACAGCGCAGATACGCAGTATTTT.